This passage covers 14 T cell receptor beta chains from one sample sequenced in a study of technical replicates of blood from a handful of donors. TCRdb's table, derived via immunoSEQ multiplex PCR, lists solely in-frame clones and lacks some. The data show approximately 81,000 clones, approximately 95% seen once. Specimen: T cells isolated from PBMCs. The source of these receptors is a human donor in good health.

The rearrangement joins TRBV9 to TRBJ1-2, with 9 nucleotides matching TRBD1. V shed 4 bases and J 5 bases; nucleotides not matched to a gene: 9. This CDR3 comprises 15 residues. Germline assignment: CDR1 SGDLS and CDR2 YYNGEE. CDR3 residues: CASSSQGAWRYGYTF. Written as DNA, the CDR3 is TGTGCCAGCAGCTCACAGGGGGCATGGAGGTATGGCTACACCTTC.

The V and J genes are TRBV29-1 and TRBJ1-4; D is perhaps TRBD1 (6 bases). Germline CDR1 is SQVTM and CDR2 is ANQGSEA. The CDR3 has 11 amino acids. V lost 7 bases and J lost 5, with 8 bases in between. Here the CDR3 DNA reads TGCAGCGCCCAGGGGAATGAAAAACTGTTTTTT. Encoded protein: CSAQGNEKLFF. Filled out from reference TRBV29-1 and TRBJ1-4, the complete variable domain reads SAVISQKPSRDICQRGTSLTIQCQVDSQVTMMFWYRQQPGQSLTLIATANQGSEATYESGFVIDKFPISRPNLTFSTLTVSNMSPEDSSIYLCSAQGNEKLFFGSGTQLSVL.

The chain couples TRBV9 to TRBJ2-7; the match to TRBD2 covers 8 bases. The CDR3 loop spans 17 amino acids. The germline V gene encodes CDR1 SGDLS and CDR2 YYNGEE. V trimming: 4 bases; J trimming: 7 bases; junction bases outside the gene matches: 19. The CDR3 loop reads CASSYGLAEGVESEQYF. The CDR3 DNA sequence: TGTGCCAGCAGCTATGGACTAGCCGAAGGGGTCGAAAGTGAGCAGTACTTC.

The chain uses TRBV30 and TRBJ2-2; D is undetermined. The length of the CDR3 is 12 residues. V was clipped by 4 bases and J by 0 bases, with 3 bases between them. In germline, CDR1 is GTSNPN, CDR2 SVGIG (reference sequence). CDR3 nucleotides: TGTGCCTGGACAGCGAACACCGGGGAGCTGTTTTTT. Translated: CAWTANTGELFF.

The chain employs TRBV6-5 and TRBJ1-1, with D unclear. V dropped 1 base and J dropped 1 base, with 7 bases sitting between them. CDR1 is MNHEY and CDR2 is SVGAGI in the germline V gene. The CDR3 spans 14 residues. CDR3 region: CASSYLFWNTEAFF. The CDR3 DNA reads TGTGCCAGCAGTTACTTATTTTGGAACACTGAAGCTTTCTTT.

The chain combines TRBV7-8 with TRBJ2-7; a weak D match, TRBD1 (5 bases). Trimming cost V 5 bases and J 0 bases, with 14 bases left between them. The CDR3 is made up of 15 amino acids. Germline V gene lookup returns CDR1 SGHVS and CDR2 FQNEAQ. Written as DNA, the CDR3 is TGTGCCAGCAGCCTTAGGACCGACAGCTCCTACGAGCAGTACTTC. The encoded protein is CASSLRTDSSYEQYF.

The sample holds one count of this clone. The chain uses TRBV9 and TRBJ2-1, with TRBD1 matching over 9 bases. The CDR3 extends over 16 amino acids. Per the germline V gene, CDR1 is SGDLS and CDR2 is YYNGEE. V lost 0 bases, J lost 1 base, and 2 bases stayed unmatched. CDR3 nucleotide sequence: TGTGCCAGCAGCGTAGCCGGGACAGGGTCCTACAATGAGCAGTTCTTC. Its protein product is CASSVAGTGSYNEQFF.

The rearrangement uses TRBV27 and TRBJ1-1, with 7 bases that match TRBD1. The CDR3 spans 15 residues. Germline V gives CDR1 MNHEY, CDR2 SMNVEV (reference sequence). Losses at the gene ends were 3 bases for V and 3 bases for J; bases not matched to a gene: 7. The CDR3 spells CASSFNSGGHTEAFF. CDR3 nucleotide sequence: TGTGCCAGCAGTTTTAATTCAGGGGGGCACACTGAAGCTTTCTTT.

V gene TRBV9 combines with J gene TRBJ2-7, with 8 positions matching TRBD2. Trimming cost V 3 bases and J 5 bases; bases outside gene matches: 7. Germline V gene lookup returns CDR1 SGDLS and CDR2 YYNGEE. The CDR3 is made up of 14 amino acids. In nucleotides, the CDR3 is TGTGCCAGCAGCGCCCCGACTAGCGCGAACGAGCAGTACTTC. This encodes CASSAPTSANEQYF.

This chain joins TRBV10-3 and TRBJ2-3, with D tentatively TRBD1 (6 bases). CDR3 length: 14 residues. Trimming pared 1 base from V and 5 bases from J, leaving 10 bases between. The germline V gene has CDR1 ENHRY and CDR2 SYGVKD. CDR3 in amino acids: CAISELGAEDTQYF. CDR3 DNA sequence: TGTGCCATCAGTGAGTTGGGGGCAGAAGATACGCAGTATTTT.

A note on this clone: Other DNA sequences of this sample code for an identical CDR3. The chain carries TRBV7-3 and TRBJ2-3, with 13 positions matching TRBD2. CDR3 length: 15 residues. The J segment lost 4 bases and the V segment lost 2 bases, leaving 0 bases of the junction unmatched. Germline V gene data show CDR1 as SGHTA and CDR2 as FQGTGA. DNA for the CDR3: TGTGCCAGCAGCTTAGGACTAGCGGGAGCAGATACGCAGTATTTT. It is translated as CASSLGLAGADTQYF.

The chain carries TRBV11-2 and TRBJ2-1; 8 positions agree with TRBD2. Germline V gene sequence: CDR1 SGHAT, CDR2 FQNNGV. Germline trimming cut 2 bases from V and 5 bases from J; bases unmatched to any gene: 5. CDR3 size: 15 residues. In DNA form, the CDR3 reads TGTGCCAGCAGCTTATGGAGCGGGGGAGACAATGAGCAGTTCTTC. Translating gives CASSLWSGGDNEQFF.

The chain carries TRBV7-8 and TRBJ2-3; 7 bases align to TRBD2. This CDR3 has 16 residues. V was pared by 1 base and J by 0 bases, with 4 bases of the junction left unmatched. Germline CDR1 and CDR2: SGHVS and FQNEAQ. The CDR3 is CASSLGGSPSTDTQYF. The DNA of the CDR3 is TGTGCCAGCAGCTTAGGCGGGAGTCCTAGCACAGATACGCAGTATTTT.

CDR3 in amino acids: CASSFPGQGHEQYF. The CDR3 DNA reads TGTGCCAGCAGCTTTCCGGGACAAGGACACGAGCAGTACTTC. J is TRBJ2-7 and V is TRBV7-9; perhaps TRBD1 as D (6 bases). Per germline, CDR1 SEHNR and CDR2 FQNEAQ (reference sequence). The ends were cut back, 3 bases at V and 5 bases at J, with 14 bases in the middle. CDR3 length: 14 amino acids.